The rows below give T cell receptor beta chains drawn from one sample of a study of blood T cell repertoires in COVID-19. The assay was immunoSEQ multiplex PCR, and TCRdb's table has in-frame clones only and misses some. The sample yields around 60,000 clones, 75% to 90% seen once. The sample consisted of peripheral blood. All receptors come from a human donor with active COVID-19. The donor label of this sample is uncertain. Each CDR3 is given with its conserved first and last residue. D genes are given only for firm matches. Only some rows state a clone size, as once, few, many or a class for expanded clones.

TRBV6-2/TRBV6-3	-	TRBD2	TRBJ2-1	TGTGCCAGCAGTTACGGTATCGATTGGGGAGGGGTTGAGCAGTTCTTC	CASSYGIDWGGVEQFF
TRBV20-1	-	-	TRBJ2-5	TGCAGCGCGAGCCCTGTGGAGACCCAGTACTTC	CSASPVETQYF
TRBV18	-	TRBD2	TRBJ2-5	TGTGCCAGCTCACCAATAGCGGGGACAGAGACCCAGTACTTC	CASSPIAGTETQYF
TRBV5-1	-	TRBD1	TRBJ2-3	TGCGCCAGCAGCTTGGAACGCCGGGACAGTTACACAGATACGCAGTATTTT	CASSLERRDSYTDTQYF
TRBV2	-	TRBD1	TRBJ1-5	TGTGCCAGCAGTGCGGGACAGCCCAATCAGCCCCAGCATTTT	CASSAGQPNQPQHF
TRBV16	-	-	TRBJ2-3	TGTGCCAGCAGCCACTTTGCGGGGGCCGACACAGATACGCAGTATTTT	CASSHFAGADTDTQYF
TRBV30	-	-	TRBJ1-5	TGTGCCTGGAGTGTCAGGGGCGGGAGCAATCAGCCCCAGCATTTT	CAWSVRGGSNQPQHF
TRBV27	few	TRBD2	TRBJ2-1	TGTGCCAGCAGTTTCCGGGACGGGGGGGATGAGCAGTTCTTC	CASSFRDGGDEQFF
TRBV19	-	TRBD1	TRBJ2-5	TGTGCCAGTAGTATAGCACAGGGGGCGCGAGAGACCCAGTACTTC	CASSIAQGARETQYF
TRBV20-1	once	-	TRBJ2-7	TGCAGTGCGGGGGACTGGCCCGAGCAGTACTTC	CSAGDWPEQYF
TRBV21-1	once	-	TRBJ2-7	TGTGCCAGCCAACAGCGGGAGGGAGACTACGAGCAGTACTTC	CASQQREGDYEQYF
TRBV7-3	-	TRBD2	TRBJ2-1	TGTGCCAGCAGCGGCCTCGCGGGAGGGCTCGATAATGAGCAGTTCTTC	CASSGLAGGLDNEQFF
TRBV7-3	-	TRBD1	TRBJ1-2	TGTGCCAGCAGCAAGGACAGGGAGGGTGGCTACACCTTC	CASSKDREGGYTF
TRBV11-3	-	-	TRBJ2-1	TGTGCCAGCAGCTTAGCGACAATCAATGAGCAGTTCTTC	CASSLATINEQFF
TRBV4-3	-	-	TRBJ2-1	TGCGCCAGCAGCCAAGATTATTTGCTAGCGCGCAATGAGCAGTTCTTC	CASSQDYLLARNEQFF
TRBV7-2	-	TRBD1	TRBJ1-5	TGTGCCAGCAGCCCGACAGGGGTCAGCAATCAGCCCCAGCATTTT	CASSPTGVSNQPQHF
TRBV4-1	-	-	TRBJ1-2	TGCGCCAGCAGCCAAGATGGCGCGGAGCCTAACTATGGCTACACCTTC	CASSQDGAEPNYGYTF
TRBV29-1	-	TRBD1	TRBJ2-5	TGCAGCGTGTGGGACAGGGGCCAAGAGACCCAGTACTTC	CSVWDRGQETQYF
TRBV6-2/TRBV6-3	-	TRBD1	TRBJ1-4	TGTGCCAGCAGTACCCCGGGACAGTTTAATGAAAAACTGTTTTTT	CASSTPGQFNEKLFF
TRBV15	-	-	TRBJ1-6	TGTGCCACCAGCAGAGAACAGGGTCCGGGTTCACCCCTCCACTTT	CATSREQGPGSPLHF
TRBV6-1	-	-	TRBJ1-5	TGTGCCAGCAGTGAACCAGGGAGGGGTCAGCCCCAGCATTTT	CASSEPGRGQPQHF
TRBV13	once	-	TRBJ2-7	TGTGCCAGCAGCGACCGGACTCGACTCCACTTC	CASSDRTRLHF
TRBV6-2/TRBV6-3	once	TRBD2	TRBJ2-7	TGTGCCAGCAGTTACCCCGAGACTAGCGGACACTACTACGAGCAGTACTTC	CASSYPETSGHYYEQYF
TRBV2	-	TRBD2	TRBJ2-3	TGTGCCAGCAGCGACGGAACCGGGACTAGCGGGGGGGCGGGAGATACGCAGTATTTT	CASSDGTGTSGGAGDTQYF
TRBV19	once	-	TRBJ1-1	TGTGCCAGTAGTCAGGGCCGCACTGAAGCTTTCTTT	CASSQGRTEAFF
TRBV27	-	-	TRBJ2-1	TGTGCCAGCAGGGGACTGGACCCCTCCTACAATGAGCAGTTCTTC	CASRGLDPSYNEQFF
TRBV28	-	-	TRBJ1-5	TGTGCCAGCAGAACCGGGGAGACTTACGGTCAGCCCCAGCATTTT	CASRTGETYGQPQHF
TRBV10-3	-	TRBD1	TRBJ1-3	TGTGCCAGTGACCGGACAGGTGAAAACACCATATATTTT	CASDRTGENTIYF
TRBV7-3	-	TRBD1	TRBJ2-2	TGTGCCAGCAGCTCAGGGGGCCCGAACACCGGGGAGCTGTTTTTT	CASSSGGPNTGELFF
TRBV7-2	once	-	TRBJ2-5	TGTGCCAGCAGCTTACTAGGCAAAGGGACCCAGTACTTC	CASSLLGKGTQYF
TRBV18	-	TRBD1	TRBJ2-5	TGTGCCAGCTCACCAGGGACAGCGCAAGAGACCCAGTACTTC	CASSPGTAQETQYF
TRBV5-6	-	TRBD1	TRBJ1-6	TGTGCCAGCAGCTTCCGACAGGGGACACCCTATAATTCACCCCTCCACTTT	CASSFRQGTPYNSPLHF
TRBV7-2	-	-	TRBJ2-3	TGTGCCAGCAGCTTAGTGGGGCAGGGAACAGATACGCAGTATTTT	CASSLVGQGTDTQYF
TRBV5-1	once	-	TRBJ2-7	TGCGCCAGCAGCAGAACTAGAAGCTCCTACGAGCAGTACTTC	CASSRTRSSYEQYF
TRBV19	-	TRBD1	TRBJ1-2	TGTGCCAGTAGTTCAGCGGGACAGGGTGACTATGGCTACACCTTC	CASSSAGQGDYGYTF
TRBV9	-	TRBD2	TRBJ2-1	TGTGCCAGCAGCCCAGGAGGTAGCGGGGGGCTTTCCTACAATGAGCAGTTCTTC	CASSPGGSGGLSYNEQFF
TRBV2	-	-	TRBJ1-1	TGTGCCAGCAGGCGCGTAGGGGTGGTTGATGAAGCTTTCTTT	CASRRVGVVDEAFF
TRBV5-1	-	TRBD2	TRBJ2-7	TGCGCCAGCAGCCCCCGGGCGGGGGGCCTCTACGAGCAGTACTTC	CASSPRAGGLYEQYF
TRBV7-2	-	TRBD2	TRBJ2-5	TGTGCCAGCAGCTCCGAGCTAGCGGGAGTTGTAGAGACCCAGTACTTC	CASSSELAGVVETQYF
TRBV7-6	-	TRBD1	TRBJ2-7	TGTGCCAGTTCGACTGGGGACAGCTCCACCTACGAGCAGTACTTC	CASSTGDSSTYEQYF
TRBV6-2/TRBV6-3	once	TRBD2	TRBJ2-1	TGTGCCAGCAGTGCGCCTAGCGGGGTCTCCTACAATGAGCAGTTCTTC	CASSAPSGVSYNEQFF
TRBV6-1	-	TRBD1	TRBJ1-2	TGTGCCAGCAGTGAAGTTCAGGGGGTGGATGGCTACACCTTC	CASSEVQGVDGYTF